This T cell receptor beta chain was captured in a study of blood T cell repertoires in COVID-19. Across roughly 25 US areas, participants ranged in age from roughly 18 to 95 years. As processed by the authors: For nucleated cells, counts were estimated from reference gene primer amplification. TCRdb's table, derived via immunoSEQ multiplex PCR, lists solely in-frame clones and lacks some. The V and J calls and clone size are taken from that table; D and trimming were inferred from the DNA. The profile shows 290,000 or so clones, nearly 90% of them singletons. Germline V gene lookup returns CDR1 KGHSH and CDR2 LQKENI. The V end lost 3 bases, the J end lost 2 bases, and 13 bases lay between the germline ends. The CDR3 has 16 residues.

The sequence was collected from a woman in her late teens or twenties with acute COVID-19. The source material was PBMCs or T cells enriched from blood (not recorded which). This chain joins TRBV18 and TRBJ2-2; D perhaps matches TRBD1 (5 bases). The CDR3 DNA follows: TGTGCCAGCTCACCGACCGACAGAACAAACACCGGGGAGCTGTTTTTT. It translates to CASSPTDRTNTGELFF.